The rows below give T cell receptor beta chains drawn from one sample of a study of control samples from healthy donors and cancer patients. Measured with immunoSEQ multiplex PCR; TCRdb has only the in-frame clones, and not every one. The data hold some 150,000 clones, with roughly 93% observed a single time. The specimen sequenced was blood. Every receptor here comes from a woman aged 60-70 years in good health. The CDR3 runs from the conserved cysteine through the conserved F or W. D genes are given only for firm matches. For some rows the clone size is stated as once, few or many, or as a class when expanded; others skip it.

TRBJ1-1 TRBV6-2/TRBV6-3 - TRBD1 CASSSIRTGGDTEAFF TGTGCCAGCAGTTCAATAAGGACAGGAGGGGACACTGAAGCTTTCTTT
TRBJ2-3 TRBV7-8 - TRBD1 CASSSSGTDTDTQYF TGTGCCAGCAGCTCTTCCGGGACAGACACAGATACGCAGTATTTT
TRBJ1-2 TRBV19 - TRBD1 CASSTYRGYTF TGTGCCAGTAGTACCTACAGGGGATACACCTTC
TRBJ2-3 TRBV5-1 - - CASSFAGMYTDTQYF TGCGCCAGCAGCTTTGCAGGGATGTACACAGATACGCAGTATTTT
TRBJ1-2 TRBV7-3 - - CASSFGGGSGGYTF TGTGCCAGCAGCTTCGGTGGTGGGAGTGGTGGCTACACCTTC
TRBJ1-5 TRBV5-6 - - CASSLLGGDQPQHF TGTGCCAGCAGCTTGTTAGGAGGAGACCAGCCCCAGCATTTT
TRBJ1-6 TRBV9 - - CASSVAGAPSYNSPLHF TGTGCCAGCAGCGTAGCCGGGGCCCCCTCCTATAATTCACCCCTCCACTTT
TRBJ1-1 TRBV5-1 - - CASSLGVRNTEAFF TGCGCCAGCAGCTTGGGAGTGAGGAACACTGAAGCTTTCTTT
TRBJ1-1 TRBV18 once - CASSPFKGRTEAFF TGTGCCAGCTCACCATTCAAGGGCAGAACTGAAGCTTTCTTT
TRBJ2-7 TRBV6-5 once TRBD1 CASSYPSDRGSYEQYF TGTGCCAGCAGTTACCCGTCGGACAGGGGGTCCTACGAGCAGTACTTC
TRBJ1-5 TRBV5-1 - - CASSLDVGGGQPQHF TGCGCCAGCAGCTTGGATGTTGGGGGCGGTCAGCCCCAGCATTTT
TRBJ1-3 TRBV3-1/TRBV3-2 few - CASSHQERNTIYF TGTGCCAGCAGCCACCAGGAGCGAAACACCATATATTTT
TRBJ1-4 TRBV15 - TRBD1 CATSRGQGSTEKLFF TGTGCCACCAGCAGAGGACAGGGGAGCACGGAAAAACTGTTTTTT
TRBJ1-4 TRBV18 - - CASSPPRPNEKLFF TGTGCCAGCTCACCACCCAGACCGAATGAAAAACTGTTTTTT
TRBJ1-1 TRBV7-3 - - CASSSELNTEAFF TGTGCCAGCAGCTCTGAATTGAACACTGAAGCTTTCTTT
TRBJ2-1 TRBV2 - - CASSRGRGQYNEQFF TGTGCCAGCAGCCGGGGCAGGGGACAATACAATGAGCAGTTCTTC
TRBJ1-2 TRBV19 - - CASSSSGTDFYGYTF TGTGCCAGTAGTTCCTCAGGGACTGACTTTTATGGCTACACCTTC
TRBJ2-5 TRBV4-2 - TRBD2 CASSQGDTSGAPPETQYF TGTGCCAGCAGCCAAGGGGATACTAGCGGGGCGCCCCCAGAGACCCAGTACTTC
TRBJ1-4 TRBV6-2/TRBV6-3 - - CASSYGGSGNEKLFF TGTGCCAGCAGTTACGGTGGCAGCGGAAATGAAAAACTGTTTTTT
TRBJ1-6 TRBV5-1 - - CASSLTGAANSPLHF TGCGCCAGCAGCTTAACAGGCGCTGCTAATTCACCCCTCCACTTT
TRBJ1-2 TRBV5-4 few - CASSSNTGIHGYTF TGTGCCAGCAGCTCCAACACGGGGATCCATGGCTACACCTTC
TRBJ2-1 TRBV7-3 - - CASSFTGWDEQFF TGTGCCAGCAGCTTCACGGGGTGGGATGAGCAGTTCTTC
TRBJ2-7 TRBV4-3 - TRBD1 CASSQGPGQGYEQYF TGCGCCAGCAGCCAAGGGCCGGGACAGGGCTACGAGCAGTACTTC
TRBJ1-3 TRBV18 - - CASSTFGSGNTIYF TGTGCCAGCTCGACCTTTGGCTCTGGAAACACCATATATTTT
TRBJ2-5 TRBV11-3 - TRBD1 CASSSPDTGGAETQYF TGTGCCAGCAGCTCACCCGATACAGGGGGCGCGGAGACCCAGTACTTC
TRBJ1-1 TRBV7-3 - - CASSLITNTEAFF TGTGCCAGCAGCTTAATCACAAACACTGAAGCTTTCTTT
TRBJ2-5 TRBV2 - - CASSVDSQETQYF TGTGCCAGCAGTGTTGACAGCCAAGAGACCCAGTACTTC
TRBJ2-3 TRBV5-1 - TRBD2 CASSPWTSGGSDTQYF TGCGCCAGCAGTCCATGGACTAGCGGGGGATCAGATACGCAGTATTTT
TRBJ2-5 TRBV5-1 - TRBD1 CASSLGTTGIQETQYF TGCGCCAGCAGCTTGGGGACGACAGGGATCCAAGAGACCCAGTACTTC
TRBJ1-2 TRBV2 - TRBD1 CASNRQGGGYTF TGTGCCAGCAATCGACAGGGTGGTGGCTACACCTTC
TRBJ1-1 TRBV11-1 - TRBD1 CASRNRGGTEAFF TGTGCCAGCAGAAACAGGGGAGGCACTGAAGCTTTCTTT
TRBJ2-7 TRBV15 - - CATSRRTGGSYEQYF TGTGCCACCAGCAGACGAACAGGTGGCTCCTACGAGCAGTACTTC
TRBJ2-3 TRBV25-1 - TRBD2 CASSSSGVNADTQYF TGTGCCAGCAGTTCTAGCGGGGTAAATGCGGATACGCAGTATTTT
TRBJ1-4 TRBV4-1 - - CASRPDPTGATNEKLFF TGCGCCAGCAGACCCGACCCGACGGGCGCAACTAATGAAAAACTGTTTTTT
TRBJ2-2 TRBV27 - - CASTSFPGTGELFF TGTGCCAGCACCTCCTTTCCCGGGACCGGGGAGCTGTTTTTT
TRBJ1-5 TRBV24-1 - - CATSGGANQPQHF TGTGCCACCAGTGGCGGGGCGAATCAGCCCCAGCATTTT
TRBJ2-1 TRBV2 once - CASSEGVLSLNEQFF TGTGCCAGCAGTGAAGGGGTCTTGTCCCTCAATGAGCAGTTCTTC
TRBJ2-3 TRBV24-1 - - CATSDKTDTQYF TGTGCCACCAGTGATAAAACAGATACGCAGTATTTT
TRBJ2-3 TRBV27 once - CASRQSGYTQYF TGTGCCAGCCGACAGTCGGGTTATACGCAGTATTTT
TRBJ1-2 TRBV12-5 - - CASGLSAGQGYTF TGTGCCAGTGGTTTGTCGGCAGGGCAAGGCTACACCTTC
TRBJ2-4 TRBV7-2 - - CASSPGSLRDIQYF TGTGCCAGCAGCCCCGGCTCTTTAAGGGACATTCAGTACTTC
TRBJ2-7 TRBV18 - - CASSPVEMREQYF TGTGCCAGCTCCCCCGTCGAAATGAGGGAGCAGTACTTC
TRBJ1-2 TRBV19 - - CASSTRQTANYGYTF TGTGCCAGTAGTACCCGACAGACTGCTAACTATGGCTACACCTTC
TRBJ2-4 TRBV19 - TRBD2 CASSQNSGVTLNIQYF TGTGCCAGTAGTCAAAATAGCGGGGTGACGTTAAACATTCAGTACTTC
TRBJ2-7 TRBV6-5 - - CASSYSRRFRDEQYF TGTGCCAGCAGTTACTCTCGCAGGTTTCGGGACGAGCAGTACTTC
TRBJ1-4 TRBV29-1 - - CSASLAGTNEKLFF TGCAGCGCCTCCTTAGCTGGAACTAATGAAAAACTGTTTTTT
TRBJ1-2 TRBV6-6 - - CASSRKGAGANYGYTF TGTGCCAGCAGTCGAAAAGGAGCAGGAGCTAACTATGGCTACACCTTC
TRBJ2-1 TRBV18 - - CASSPGLNNEQFF TGTGCCAGCTCACCAGGGTTAAACAATGAGCAGTTCTTC
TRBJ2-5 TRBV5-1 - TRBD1 CASSLGDRDGETQYF TGCGCCAGCAGCTTGGGGGACAGGGATGGTGAGACCCAGTACTTC
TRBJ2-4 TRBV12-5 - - CASGLRQAPSVQYF TGTGCTAGTGGTCTTAGACAGGCTCCGTCCGTTCAGTACTTC
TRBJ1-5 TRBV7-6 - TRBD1 CASSHDTKDRGGNQPQHF TGTGCCAGCAGCCACGACACGAAAGACAGGGGCGGCAATCAGCCCCAGCATTTT
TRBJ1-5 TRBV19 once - CASSINRVYSNQPQHF TGTGCCAGTAGTATTAATCGGGTATATAGCAATCAGCCCCAGCATTTT
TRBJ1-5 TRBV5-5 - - CASSPSEGRDQPQHF TGTGCCAGCAGCCCGAGTGAGGGCAGGGATCAGCCCCAGCATTTT
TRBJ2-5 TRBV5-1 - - CASLKEETQYF TGCGCCAGCCTTAAGGAAGAGACCCAGTACTTC
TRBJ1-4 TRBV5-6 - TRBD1 CASSFLQGGEKLFF TGTGCCAGCAGCTTTTTACAGGGGGGCGAAAAACTGTTTTTT